These T cell receptor beta chains were read from a single sample in a study of T cell responses to AZD1222 COVID-19 vaccine. Sequenced by immunoSEQ multiplex PCR; TCRdb stores in-frame clones only, minus some. The sample consists of about 270,000 clones, 94% of them appearing once. This specimen consisted of peripheral blood, obtained 28 days after the second AZD1222 dose. Receptors originate from an adult who received the AZD1222 COVID-19 vaccine. The CDR3 runs from the conserved cysteine through the conserved F or W. The D gene is left open where the match is weak. Size is stated for part of the rows, as once, few or many counts, or as a class when the clone is expanded.

v_gene	d_gene	abundance	j_gene	CDR3aa	CDR3nt
TRBV7-9	NA	NA	TRBJ2-1	CASSLALPVGEQFF	TGTGCCAGCAGCTTAGCGCTCCCGGTGGGAGAGCAGTTCTTC
TRBV9	NA	NA	TRBJ2-2	CASSVGGVVTGELFF	TGTGCCAGCAGCGTAGGTGGGGTTGTCACCGGGGAGCTGTTTTTT
TRBV28	NA	NA	TRBJ1-1	CASSFLGSGSTEAFF	TGTGCCAGCAGTTTCTTAGGATCCGGGAGCACTGAAGCTTTCTTT
TRBV27	TRBD1	NA	TRBJ1-2	CASSLRGQGGGDGYTF	TGTGCCAGCAGTTTAAGGGGACAGGGCGGGGGTGATGGCTACACCTTC
TRBV9	TRBD2	NA	TRBJ2-3	CASSVGGGPIDTQYF	TGTGCCAGCAGCGTAGGCGGGGGGCCGATAGATACGCAGTATTTT
TRBV6-1	NA	NA	TRBJ2-7	CASSEAVYIVYEQYF	TGTGCCAGCAGTGAAGCTGTGTACATCGTTTACGAGCAGTACTTC
TRBV7-9	NA	NA	TRBJ2-1	CASRRDSNEQFF	TGTGCCAGCAGACGTGACAGCAATGAGCAGTTCTTC
TRBV5-3	NA	NA	TRBJ2-3	CARSLVVGGAWSGDTQYF	TGTGCCAGAAGCTTGGTTGTTGGGGGGGCCTGGTCAGGCGATACGCAGTATTTT
TRBV27	TRBD1	NA	TRBJ2-7	CASSPGGTGGYYEQYF	TGTGCCAGCAGTCCGGGGGGGACAGGGGGTTACTACGAGCAGTACTTC
TRBV5-5	TRBD2	NA	TRBJ2-7	CASSGLAGSYEQYF	TGTGCCAGCTCCGGACTAGCGGGATCCTACGAGCAGTACTTC
TRBV9	NA	NA	TRBJ1-4	CASSVGGISTNEKLFF	TGTGCCAGCAGCGTAGGCGGGATATCGACTAATGAAAAACTGTTTTTT
TRBV5-4	TRBD1	NA	TRBJ1-1	CASSTGGTAANTEAFF	TGTGCCAGCAGCACTGGCGGGACAGCAGCTAACACTGAAGCTTTCTTT
TRBV5-4	NA	NA	TRBJ2-1	CASSLQGSSYNEQFF	TGTGCCAGCAGCTTGCAGGGGAGCTCCTACAATGAGCAGTTCTTC
TRBV7-2	TRBD2	NA	TRBJ2-7	CASSLDPGGYYEQYF	TGTGCCAGCAGCTTAGATCCCGGGGGGTACTACGAGCAGTACTTC
TRBV10-2	TRBD2	NA	TRBJ2-7	CASSGERGNEQYF	TGCGCCAGCAGTGGGGAGCGGGGGAACGAGCAGTACTTC
TRBV7-9	TRBD2	NA	TRBJ2-7	CASSLLAGVGEQYF	TGTGCCAGCAGCTTACTAGCGGGAGTTGGCGAGCAGTACTTC
TRBV15	NA	NA	TRBJ1-1	CATSREWNTEAFF	TGTGCCACCAGCAGAGAATGGAACACTGAAGCTTTCTTT
TRBV28	NA	NA	TRBJ1-3	CASSLGGDYGNTIYF	TGTGCCAGCAGTCTGGGGGGGGATTATGGAAACACCATATATTTT
TRBV7-2	TRBD1	NA	TRBJ1-1	CASSAWTGLTEAFF	TGTGCCAGCAGCGCGTGGACAGGGCTCACTGAAGCTTTCTTT
TRBV19	TRBD1	once	TRBJ1-2	CASSIGTGNYGYTF	TGTGCCAGTAGTATCGGGACAGGGAACTATGGCTACACCTTC
TRBV11-1	TRBD1	once	TRBJ1-6	CASSRQGRDSPLHF	TGTGCCAGCAGCCGACAGGGCCGGGATTCACCCCTCCACTTT
TRBV7-3	NA	NA	TRBJ2-5	CASSQDMGETQYF	TGTGCCAGCAGCCAAGACATGGGGGAGACCCAGTACTTC
TRBV3-1/TRBV3-2	NA	NA	TRBJ1-2	CASSQREKPSSF	TGTGCCAGCAGCCAAAGAGAGAAGCCAAGCTCCTTC
TRBV10-3	TRBD1	NA	TRBJ1-6	CAISETGGDSPLHF	TGTGCCATCAGTGAGACAGGGGGCGATTCACCCCTCCACTTT
TRBV5-1	NA	NA	TRBJ1-3	CASSSGAAVGNTIYF	TGCGCCAGCAGTTCCGGGGCTGCAGTTGGAAACACCATATATTTT
TRBV11-3	NA	NA	TRBJ2-2	CASSLNRVGTGELFF	TGTGCCAGCAGCTTAAATAGGGTAGGCACCGGGGAGCTGTTTTTT
TRBV2	NA	NA	TRBJ1-3	CASKRDGAAGNTIYF	TGTGCCAGCAAGCGAGACGGGGCGGCTGGAAACACCATATATTTT
TRBV28	NA	NA	TRBJ2-7	CASSPGLYEQYF	TGTGCCAGCAGCCCAGGACTCTACGAGCAGTACTTC
TRBV6-5	TRBD2	NA	TRBJ2-7	CASSYSYTSGTYEQYF	TGTGCCAGCAGTTACTCGTACACTAGCGGGACCTACGAGCAGTACTTC
TRBV9	NA	once	TRBJ1-6	CASSVQGSPLHF	TGTGCCAGCAGCGTACAGGGTTCACCCCTCCACTTT
TRBV6-2/TRBV6-3	NA	NA	TRBJ2-7	CASSYMPPGRFWTYEQYF	TGTGCCAGCAGTTACATGCCGCCGGGGAGGTTCTGGACCTACGAGCAGTACTTC
TRBV28	TRBD2	NA	TRBJ2-1	CASSSYGLAGDEQFF	TGTGCCAGCAGTTCCTACGGACTAGCGGGAGACGAGCAGTTCTTC
TRBV11-3	TRBD2	NA	TRBJ2-1	CASSAGLAGVGEQFF	TGTGCCAGCAGCGCGGGACTAGCGGGAGTTGGTGAGCAGTTCTTC
TRBV2	TRBD2	NA	TRBJ2-7	CASVGLAGMYEQYF	TGTGCCAGCGTGGGGCTAGCGGGAATGTACGAGCAGTACTTC
TRBV28	TRBD2	NA	TRBJ2-7	CASSQGLAGTFSYEQYF	TGTGCCAGCAGCCAGGGACTAGCGGGCACCTTCTCCTACGAGCAGTACTTC
TRBV15	NA	NA	TRBJ1-1	CATSRDQGSSYLNTEAFF	TGTGCCACCAGCAGAGATCAGGGGTCAAGTTACTTGAACACTGAAGCTTTCTTT
TRBV28	NA	NA	TRBJ1-1	CASRDNRDAFF	TGTGCCAGCAGGGACAACAGGGACGCTTTCTTT
TRBV4-3	NA	NA	TRBJ2-7	CASSQGGGSSYEQYF	TGCGCCAGCAGCCAAGGGGGCGGAAGCTCCTACGAGCAGTACTTC
TRBV4-3	TRBD2	NA	TRBJ2-7	CASSQDAGGDRDSESYEQYF	TGCGCCAGCAGCCAAGATGCGGGGGGGGACCGGGACTCTGAGTCCTACGAGCAGTACTTC
TRBV7-3	NA	once	TRBJ2-6	CASSLGRAGANVLTF	TGTGCCAGCAGCTTAGGTAGGGCAGGGGCCAACGTCCTGACTTTC
TRBV9	TRBD2	once	TRBJ2-3	CASSTSGTDTQYF	TGTGCCAGCAGCACTAGCGGCACAGATACGCAGTATTTT
TRBV6-5	NA	NA	TRBJ2-7	CASSYSSIEEYF	TGTGCCAGCAGTTACTCGAGTATAGAGGAGTACTTC
TRBV9	NA	few	TRBJ1-1	CASSLQGYGTEAFF	TGTGCCAGCAGCTTACAGGGTTATGGCACTGAAGCTTTCTTT
TRBV6-5	TRBD1	NA	TRBJ1-1	CASSYDRDTEAFF	TGTGCCAGCAGTTACGACAGGGACACTGAAGCTTTCTTT
TRBV5-1	NA	NA	TRBJ2-1	CASGGTSWGEQFF	TGCGCCAGCGGCGGGACGTCGTGGGGTGAGCAGTTCTTC
TRBV5-1	TRBD1	NA	TRBJ1-2	CASSLGTGSNYGYTF	TGCGCCAGCAGCCTGGGGACAGGAAGCAACTATGGCTACACCTTC
TRBV5-5	TRBD2	NA	TRBJ2-1	CASSLVLAASYNEQFF	TGTGCCAGCAGCTTGGTACTAGCGGCCTCCTACAATGAGCAGTTCTTC
TRBV7-3	NA	NA	TRBJ2-7	CASSLKPGGLVEQYF	TGTGCCAGCAGCTTAAAACCAGGAGGTCTGGTCGAGCAGTACTTC
TRBV7-2	NA	NA	TRBJ1-2	CASSTESRNGYTF	TGTGCCAGCAGTACGGAGAGTCGGAATGGCTACACCTTC
TRBV24-1	NA	NA	TRBJ2-7	CATARGVYEQYF	TGTGCCACCGCCAGGGGGGTCTACGAGCAGTACTTC
TRBV30	TRBD1	NA	TRBJ1-5	CAWSGTGDQPQHF	TGTGCCTGGAGTGGGACAGGAGATCAGCCCCAGCATTTT
TRBV5-4	TRBD1	NA	TRBJ1-1	CASSLGGQGINTNTEAFF	TGTGCCAGCAGCTTGGGGGGACAGGGTATCAATACGAACACTGAAGCTTTCTTT
TRBV19	NA	once	TRBJ2-7	CASSIPGIHEQYF	TGTGCCAGTAGTATCCCAGGGATCCACGAGCAGTACTTC